This TCR beta chain was found in a study of T cell repertoires in cytomegalovirus infection. Study background: Public TCR beta signatures were indicative of both CMV infection and a matching HLA type.

V lost 0 bases and J lost 6; bases outside the gene matches: 9. The CDR3 length is 16 residues. The germline V gene encodes CDR1 MNHEY and CDR2 SVGAGI. Comments on this clonotype: No antigen is known for it.

Each CDR3 protein gets one entry after TCRdb re-called the reads with MiXCR. The sample lists a few hundred thousand distinct CDR3 sequences, 40% seen once, with 40% to 60% in the top ten. V usage is TRBV6-5 and J usage is TRBJ1-2, with 8 bases identical to TRBD1. Source: cultured PBMCs, taken from culture after CMV antigen stimulation. The sequence derives from a human donor in good health (CMV status not recorded). Some clones in this sample may be carry-over from other donors' samples. The CDR3 protein is CASSYSVGRGRDGYTF. The CDR3 coding sequence is TGTGCCAGCAGTTACTCGGTTGGCAGGGGGCGCGATGGCTACACCTTC.